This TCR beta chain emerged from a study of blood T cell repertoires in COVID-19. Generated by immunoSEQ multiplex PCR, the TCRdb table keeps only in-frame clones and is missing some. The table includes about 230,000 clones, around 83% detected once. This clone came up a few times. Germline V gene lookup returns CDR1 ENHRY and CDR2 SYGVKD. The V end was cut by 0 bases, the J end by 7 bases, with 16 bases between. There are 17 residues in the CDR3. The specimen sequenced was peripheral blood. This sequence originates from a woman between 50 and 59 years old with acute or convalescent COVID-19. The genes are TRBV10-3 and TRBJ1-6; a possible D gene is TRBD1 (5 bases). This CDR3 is CAISESRLETVNSPLHF. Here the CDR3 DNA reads TGTGCCATCAGTGAGTCGAGGTTGGAGACAGTCAATTCACCCCTCCACTTT.